This T cell receptor (beta chain) was captured in a study of OX40 agonist ivuxolimab in advanced cancers. For the study in its entirety: Ivuxolimab, which targeted the costimulatory receptor OX40 (CD134), was an agonistic, fully human IgG2 monoclonal antibody. Intravenous ivuxolimab was administered to patients every 2 weeks at six dose levels: 0.01, 0.1, 0.3, 1.5, 3 and 10 mg/kg. Of the roughly 52 dose-escalation patients, hepatocellular carcinoma was present in about 20, melanoma in some 15, renal cell carcinoma in 9 and head and neck cancer in 9. The dose-escalation cohort was around 83% male with a mean age of about 54 years, ranging from roughly 20 to 80. Patients were allowed to have had prior anti-PD-1, anti-PD-L1 or anti-CTLA-4 therapy, and approximately 41% of the dose-escalation patients had previously received checkpoint inhibitors. Three dose-escalation patients achieved partial responses, one with hepatocellular carcinoma and two with cutaneous melanoma. The purpose of peripheral TCRbeta sequencing was to test whether ivuxolimab changed TCR sequence diversity and led to clonal T-cell expansion. The paper describes the monotherapy dose-escalation part (N of about 52 patients) of the phase I trial of ivuxolimab. What the study reported, not specific to this receptor: Clonal expansion of both CD4+ and CD8+ blood T cells was observed from baseline to week 6 at doses 0.1 to 3.0 mg/kg. After ivuxolimab, more expanded clones were found on average in CD8+ T cells than in CD4+ T cells. The antigen specificity of the peripheral T cells that underwent clonal expansion was not determined. Low levels of normalized T-cell clonal expansion were also shown by some nonresponding patients. In the 0.1-3.0 mg/kg groups, partial responders were among the patients with the lowest normalized peripheral clonal expansion, particularly in CD8+ T cells.

Patients with autoimmune disease history or receiving systemic immunosuppression were excluded from the trial. In every dose cohort, peripheral blood was drawn for TCR sequencing at baseline, cycle 4 day 1, and cycle 7 day 1. The samples were taken from a phase I, first-in-human, multicenter, open-label dose-escalation trial of ivuxolimab. The trial enrolled adults with locally advanced or metastatic head and neck squamous cell, hepatocellular, melanoma or renal cell carcinoma. CD4+ and CD8+ T cells were sorted separately from peripheral blood before TCR sequencing. As for this clone: Which antigen it targets is not known. Per-base qualities were not stored, and no clone one base away is much larger.

CDR1 MNHEY and CDR2 SVGAGI are derived from the germline V gene. V and J are trimmed by 8 bases and 8 bases, and the gene matches miss 11 bases of the junction. The cysteine opens and the phenylalanine closes a CDR3 of 14 amino acids. The kept DNA is CDR3 alone, 42 bases in frame from the first base. Genomic DNA was isolated from the sorted cells so that the TCRbeta CDR3 region could be sequenced. The immunoSEQ Assay was used to sequence the TCRbeta CDR3 regions. As stored in TCRdb, this immuneACCESS dataset retains in-frame rearrangements with V and J assigned. A fraction of the clones does not appear; measured against another copy, unresolved V genes explain less than half of the discrepancy, and the remainder lacks a known reason. The sample table lists about 83,000 clones, about 90% of them with a count of one. The ten largest clones capture roughly 8.4% of the sample.

The material was CD4+ or CD8+ T cells sorted from blood, obtained in a trial of the OX40 agonist ivuxolimab. The V and J segments used are TRBV6-5 and TRBJ1-3; 8 middle bases align to TRBD1. This receptor was identified in an adult with an advanced solid tumor such as melanoma, head and neck, liver or kidney cancer. The DNA sequence is as follows: TGTGCCAGCCGGACGGACAGGGTCAGGGACACCATATATTTT. The encoded protein is CASRTDRVRDTIYF.